Listed below are T cell receptor beta chains from one sample, sequenced in a study of human T cells and chemical hapten exposure. TCRdb itself ran the RACE reads through MiXCR, one entry per CDR3 protein. Of roughly 380,000 distinct CDR3 sequences in the sample, roughly 4.6% were seen once. The material was whole blood, obtained in connection with sensitization to the hapten diphenylcyclopropenone (DPC). The receptors were sampled from a woman aged 50 to 60 with alopecia areata. Some clones in this sample may be carry-over from other donors' samples. Both conserved end residues are part of each CDR3. Each record gives: J gene, V gene, D gene, CDR3 protein. The D gene is left open where the match is weak.

TRBJ2-7	TRBV29-1	TRBD1	CSVEDLSGQVFGEQYF
TRBJ2-5	TRBV5-4	TRBD2	CASSPGTSGQETQYF
TRBJ1-6	TRBV18	.	CASSDSRDSPLHF
TRBJ2-1	TRBV2	TRBD1	CASRIDRGTYNEQFF
TRBJ2-3	TRBV2	.	CASSLQGGRDTQYF
TRBJ2-1	TRBV20-1	TRBD1	CSARDRGTDNEQFF
TRBJ2-3	TRBV5-1	.	CASSFKGSTTDTQYF
TRBJ1-5	TRBV18	.	CASSPSISAVNQPQHF
TRBJ1-3	TRBV11-2	.	CASSLEAGNTIYF
TRBJ1-3	TRBV30	TRBD1	CAWRDGTALSGNTIYF
TRBJ2-7	TRBV6-6	TRBD2	CASSYTRTSGTYEQYF